One sample yielded the 10 T cell receptor beta chains listed below, sequenced in a study of OX40 agonist ivuxolimab in advanced cancers. The method was immunoSEQ multiplex PCR; TCRdb's version includes in-frame clones alone and lacks a portion of them. The repertoire holds around 62,000 clones, around 84% seen once, with roughly 1.6% in the top ten. This specimen consisted of CD4+ or CD8+ T cells sorted from blood, obtained in a trial of the OX40 agonist ivuxolimab. The receptors stem from an adult with an advanced solid tumor such as melanoma, head and neck, liver or kidney cancer.

The rearrangement uses TRBV5-4 and TRBJ2-7; D tentatively fits TRBD1 or TRBD2 (5 bases each). V shed 4 bases and J shed 4 bases, with 21 bases lying between them. The CDR3 runs 16 residues. Germline V gives CDR1 SGHNT, CDR2 YYREEE (reference sequence). CDR3 in DNA: TGTGCCAGCAGCACCCGCGGGTGGGGGACCGGGTACGAGCAGTACTTC. Translating gives CASSTRGWGTGYEQYF.

This rearrangement joins TRBV7-2 to TRBJ2-7, with 9 bases matching TRBD1. The germline V gene encodes CDR1 SGHTA and CDR2 FQGNSA. V shed 4 bases, J shed 3 bases, and the junction held 7 bases outside the gene matches. The length of the CDR3 is 15 residues. The CDR3 protein is CASSSPGQGNYEQYF. In nucleotides, the CDR3 is TGTGCCAGCAGCTCTCCGGGACAGGGTAACTACGAGCAGTACTTC.

Of note for this clone: At one end, the junction sequence differs from germline, possibly due to a read error. J is TRBJ2-7 and V is TRBV5-4, with 8 bases fitting TRBD1. The CDR3 contains 15 residues. Germline-derived CDR1 and CDR2 are SGHNT and YYREEE (reference sequence). The CDR3 loop reads CASSPGDRLSYEQHF. The DNA of the CDR3 is TGTGCCAGCAGCCCCGGGGACAGGCTTTCCTACGAGCAGCACTTC. The whole variable domain, remainder taken from reference TRBV5-4 and TRBJ2-7, is ETGVTQSPTHLIKTRGQQVTLRCSSQSGHNTVSWYQQALGQGPQFIFQYYREEENGRGNFPPRFSGLQFPNYSSELNVNALELDDSALYLCASSPGDRLSYEQHFGPGTRLTVT.

This clone was observed once. This CDR3 is CASRQGLAGELFF. DNA for the CDR3: TGTGCCAGCCGGCAGGGGCTTGCCGGGGAGCTGTTTTTT. The chain has TRBV2 and TRBJ2-2, with a tentative D call TRBD1 (6 bases). CDR1 and CDR2 (germline): SNHLY, FYNNEI. The CDR3 has 13 residues. Trimming removed 8 bases from V and 6 bases from J, with 13 bases in between.

The V and J genes are TRBV4-3 and TRBJ1-2; no firm D call. The CDR3 sequence is 15 residues long. Germline V gene sequence: CDR1 LGHNA, CDR2 YSLEER. Between the trimmed V and J ends, which lost 1 base and 2 bases, there was a span of 11 bases. Written as DNA, the CDR3 is TGCGCCAGCAGCCAAGTGGCCGGTTCAAACTATGGCTACACCTTC. It is translated as CASSQVAGSNYGYTF.

The V call is TRBV5-1, the J call TRBJ2-5; 12 bases match TRBD2. The CDR3 is 16 amino acids. Unmatched junction bases numbered 9, after V lost 7 bases and J lost 2 bases. Germline V gene sequence: CDR1 SGHRS, CDR2 YFSETQ. CDR3 bases: TGCGCCAGCGCTCGGCTAGCGGGAGGGGGTCAAGAGACCCAGTACTTC. It translates to CASARLAGGGQETQYF.

The V and J genes are TRBV6-5 and TRBJ2-1; D ambiguous. Trimming took off 2 bases at V and 8 bases at J, with 4 bases between the two ends. Germline V gives CDR1 MNHEY, CDR2 SVGAGI. This CDR3 spans 11 amino acids. The CDR3 reads CASSYSDEQFF. The CDR3 DNA follows: TGTGCCAGCAGTTACAGCGATGAGCAGTTCTTC.

The rearrangement uses TRBV7-9 and TRBJ2-1; 9 bases line up with TRBD2. Germline CDR1 is SEHNR and CDR2 is FQNEAQ (reference sequence). After removal of 3 bases from V and 7 bases from J, the junction contained 4 bases not matched to a gene. The CDR3 has 14 amino acids. CDR3 coding DNA: TGTGCCAGCAGCTTTAGCGGGAGTGCGAATGAGCAGTTCTTC. This encodes CASSFSGSANEQFF.

This clone was observed once. The rearrangement links TRBV5-6 to TRBJ1-2; TRBD1 is a possible D gene (5 bases). Germline CDR1 SGHDT, CDR2 YYEEEE. Trimming removed 6 bases from V and 8 bases from J, with 14 bases in between. This CDR3 comprises 12 residues. The DNA of the CDR3 is TGTGCCAGCACCCGGGACTCCCGGGGCTACACCTTC. Its protein product is CASTRDSRGYTF.

The V and J genes are TRBV4-3 and TRBJ2-6; D unresolved. The CDR3 sequence is 18 residues long. V gave up 0 bases and J gave up 0 bases, with 12 bases separating them. The germline CDR1 and CDR2 sequences are LGHNA and YSLEER. This CDR3 reads CASSQEPVPASGANVLTF. The CDR3 region has the DNA TGCGCCAGCAGCCAAGAACCGGTTCCCGCCTCTGGGGCCAACGTCCTGACTTTC.